This T cell receptor beta chain emerged from a study of shared clonotypes between healthy human individuals. Per the germline V gene, CDR1 is LNHDA and CDR2 is SQIVND (reference sequence). Trimming removed 6 bases from V and 4 bases from J, with 12 bases in between. The CDR3 consists of 13 residues. This clone has just a few counts. As yet, its antigen is unknown. Study-wide findings and caveats: Despite large depth, sorted-subset datasets appeared incompletely sequenced.

CD45RO-negative cells were positively selected for CCR7, leaving out terminally differentiated effector memory CD45RA+ cells. Original data processing: ImmunoSEQ output held junction-only sequences without quality scores, so filtering differed. Method: immunoSEQ multiplex PCR; TCRdb's copy keeps in-frame clones and lacks some. V and J calls and clone size are copied from that table; D and trimming were computed from the DNA. The sample lists about 2.2 million clones, 90% to 95% occurring once. This chain connects TRBV19 to TRBJ1-1; no firm D call. This receptor was obtained from a man between 18 and 29 years old in good health. Some clones in this sample may be carry-over from other donors' samples. The sample consisted of naive CD8+ T cells from PBMCs. DNA for the CDR3: TGTGCCAGTAGCCCGACGACGGTCACTGAAGCTTTCTTT. Protein sequence: CASSPTTVTEAFF.